This TCR beta chain appears in the sequencing data of a study of cytomegalovirus exposure and HLA in healthy donors. The CDR3 is 13 amino acids. V shed 7 bases, J shed 2 bases, and the junction held 4 bases outside the gene matches. Germline CDR1 reads MNHNS; CDR2 reads SASEGT. Measured with immunoSEQ multiplex PCR; TCRdb has only the in-frame clones, and not every one. The sample lists fewer than 120,000 clones, roughly 90% seen once, with around 1.4% in the top ten. The TCR sequence derives from a woman in her 30s in good health and CMV-seropositive. This sequence joins TRBV6-1 and TRBJ1-2, with 7 bases identical to TRBD1. The sample was PBMCs. The CDR3 DNA is TGTGCCAGCACCAAGACAGGGAACTATGGCTACACCTTC. This gives the protein CASTKTGNYGYTF.